One sample yielded the 20 T cell receptor beta chains listed below, sequenced in a study of CD8+CD57+ T cells in acquired aplastic anemia (dated by TCRdb to the late 2010s). These reads were obtained on an Illumina HiSeq 2000. Profiling of TCR beta VDJ combinations and CDR3 sequences used genomic DNA as the template. Clones were called with MiXCR by TCRdb after fastp trimmed the public reads at Q25, and only in-frame beta chains were retained. When rows share a CDR3 protein, they turn into one entry using the most common DNA and genes. The table for this sample lists 200,000 to 250,000 distinct CDR3 sequences; 60% to 80% of them were counted only once. The ten biggest clones cover about three fifths of the sample. Flow cytometry had shown CD8+CD57+ cell expansion in the patients selected for sequencing. The sequenced sample consisted of sorted CD4+, CD8+, or CD8+CD57+ T cells (not recorded which) from PBMCs. Every receptor here comes from a human donor with aplastic anemia.

This chain links TRBV15 with TRBJ2-2, with D tentatively TRBD2 (6 bases). CDR3 size: 16 residues. Per the germline V gene, CDR1 is LNHNV and CDR2 is YYDKDF (reference sequence). V lost 5 bases to trimming and J lost 1 base, with 14 bases between them. The CDR3 reads CATSPMGTLNTGELFF. CDR3 DNA: TGTGCCACCAGCCCGATGGGGACTTTGAACACCGGGGAGCTGTTTTTT.

The rearrangement joins TRBV6-5 to TRBJ2-3, with D unclear. V lost 0 bases to trimming and J lost 3 bases, with 7 bases between them. Germline V CDR1 and CDR2: MNHEY, SVGAGI. The CDR3 covers 14 residues. CDR3 in DNA: TGTGCCAGCAGTTACTCATCAGCTACAGATACGCAGTATTTT. Residues: CASSYSSATDTQYF.

This clonotype was detected a few times. The chain has TRBV7-2 and TRBJ2-3; the D is unclear. Germline V lookup: CDR1 SGHTA, CDR2 FQGNSA. CDR3 length equals 14 residues. The germline V and J ends were trimmed by 3 bases and 2 bases, with 9 bases remaining between them. CDR3 sequence reads: CASSFDRFTDTQYF. The DNA of the CDR3 is TGTGCCAGCAGCTTCGACCGTTTCACAGATACGCAGTATTTT.

The chain uses TRBV7-2 and TRBJ2-3, with 7 bases aligning to TRBD2. The CDR3 has 18 amino acids. The V segment lost 1 base and the J segment 4 bases; nucleotides outside the gene matches: 14. The germline CDR1 and CDR2 sequences are SGHTA and FQGNSA. The CDR3 loop is CASSLGRGMGGVADTQYF. CDR3 nucleotide sequence: TGTGCCAGCAGCTTAGGGCGGGGGATGGGAGGGGTTGCAGATACGCAGTATTTT.

V usage is TRBV5-1 and J usage is TRBJ1-5; D perhaps matches TRBD1 (5 bases). The V end was cut by 4 bases, the J end by 7 bases, with 27 bases between. The CDR3 runs 18 residues. Germline values: CDR1 SGHRS, CDR2 YFSETQ. The CDR3 spells CASSAAGKVQGTGQPQHF. CDR3 sequence (DNA): TGCGCCAGCAGCGCCGCCGGGAAGGTTCAGGGAACAGGACAGCCCCAGCATTTT.

The V gene is TRBV11-2, the J gene TRBJ1-6; TRBD1 might be the D (5 bases). V dropped 5 bases and J dropped 6 bases, with 17 bases sitting between them. This CDR3 has 16 amino acids. The germline gives CDR1 SGHAT, CDR2 FQNNGV. The CDR3 protein is CASSLAPRGSNSPLHF. DNA for the CDR3: TGTGCCAGCAGCCTTGCCCCCCGGGGGTCTAATTCACCCCTCCACTTT. The full variable domain, rest sourced from reference TRBV11-2 and TRBJ1-6, is EAGVAQSPRYKIIEKRQSVAFWCNPISGHATLYWYQQILGQGPKLLIQFQNNGVVDDSQLPKDRFSAERLKGVDSTLKIQPAKLEDSAVYLCASSLAPRGSNSPLHFGNGTRLTVT.

The DNA of the CDR3 is TGTGCCAGCAGCTTATCCTCGGGGGGGGGATACAATGAGCAGTTCTTC. Translating it yields CASSLSSGGGYNEQFF. The rearrangement uses TRBV7-8 and TRBJ2-1; 8 bases fit TRBD2. Trimming cost V 2 bases and J 4 bases; bases outside gene matches: 7. Germline CDR1 is SGHVS and CDR2 is FQNEAQ. This CDR3 has 16 residues.

The sample holds a few counts of this clonotype. The chain couples TRBV6-1 to TRBJ2-3; 8 bases line up with TRBD1. The CDR3 loop spans 17 amino acids. Germline values: CDR1 MNHNS, CDR2 SASEGT. The junction had 10 bases not matched to a gene; V was cut back by 3 bases and J by 2 bases. CDR3 residues: CASSDLKDRAATDTQYF. CDR3 DNA sequence: TGTGCCAGCAGTGACTTAAAGGACAGGGCCGCCACAGATACGCAGTATTTT.

The chain has TRBV7-9 and TRBJ2-5, with D perhaps being TRBD1 or TRBD2 (5 bases each). Deletions cut 1 base from V and 3 bases from J, with 12 bases between. The germline V gene encodes CDR1 SEHNR and CDR2 FQNEAQ (reference sequence). The CDR3 is 15 amino acids. The CDR3 loop reads CASSLVRGRKETQYF. CDR3 in DNA: TGTGCCAGCAGCTTAGTGAGGGGAAGAAAAGAGACCCAGTACTTC. Using reference TRBV7-9 and TRBJ2-5 for the parts outside the CDR3, the full variable domain is DTGVSQNPRHKITKRGQNVTFRCDPISEHNRLYWYRQTLGQGPEFLTYFQNEAQLEKSRLLSDRFSAERPKGSFSTLEIQRTEQGDSAMYLCASSLVRGRKETQYFGPGTRLLVL.

This clonotype was found a few times. The V gene is TRBV20-1, the J gene TRBJ2-2; the D is unclear. The CDR3 is 13 amino acids. The ends were cut back, 3 bases at V and 2 bases at J, with 7 bases in the middle. Germline V gene lookup returns CDR1 DFQATT and CDR2 SNEGSKA (reference sequence). CDR3 coding DNA: TGCAGTGCTAGGGGGTCTAACACCGGGGAGCTGTTTTTT. It is translated as CSARGSNTGELFF.

Notes on this clonotype: The CDR3 does not close with the conserved phenylalanine or tryptophan, likely indicating a read error. This chain connects TRBV9 to TRBJ1-1; 7 bases map to TRBD1. The junction had 3 bases not matched to a gene; V was cut back by 4 bases and J by 3 bases. In germline, CDR1 is SGDLS, CDR2 YYNGEE. This CDR3 region has 13 residues. CDR3 in amino acids: CASSHTGDTEAFS. The CDR3 DNA is TGTGCCAGCAGCCATACAGGGGACACTGAAGCTTTCTCT.

This clonotype was recorded a few times. The genes are TRBV20-1 and TRBJ2-1, with 11 bases matching TRBD2. This CDR3 has 15 residues. Per the germline V gene, CDR1 is DFQATT and CDR2 is SNEGSKA (reference sequence). V trimming: 5 bases; J trimming: 6 bases; junction bases outside the gene matches: 9. Here the CDR3 reads CSAPGRLAGSNEQFF. The CDR3 nucleotides read TGCAGTGCTCCCGGTAGACTAGCGGGAAGCAATGAGCAGTTCTTC.

The chain uses TRBV20-1 and TRBJ2-3; TRBD2 matches at 10 bases. CDR1 and CDR2 (germline): DFQATT, SNEGSKA (reference sequence). Trimming removed 7 bases from V and 6 bases from J; junction bases left unmatched: 16. The CDR3 totals 16 residues. The CDR3, as DNA: TGCAGTGTCCTCCGTCCCGCTAGCGGGAGTCCTGATACGCAGTATTTT. Translating it yields CSVLRPASGSPDTQYF.

The rearrangement joins TRBV10-2 to TRBJ1-4, with D possibly TRBD1 on 5 matching bases. V lost 4 bases and J lost 5, with 11 bases in between. This CDR3 comprises 14 residues. Germline CDR1 reads WSHSY; CDR2 reads SAAADI. CDR3 DNA: TGCGCCAGCAGTGTGGGACGGCTGAATGAAAAACTGTTTTTT. This encodes CASSVGRLNEKLFF.

The chain links TRBV12-3 or TRBV12-4 to TRBJ1-5; D not resolved. The V end lost 6 bases, the J end lost 8 bases, and 11 bases lay between the germline ends. CDR3 length: 12 amino acids. Here the CDR3 DNA reads TGTGCCAGCAGCAAATTCCCAGAGCCCCAGCATTTT. It encodes CASSKFPEPQHF.

V gene TRBV7-3 combines with J gene TRBJ1-1; no clear D. Germline CDR1 SGHTA, CDR2 FQGTGA. This CDR3 is built from 15 residues. V lost 5 bases and J 4 bases, leaving 17 bases between the germline ends. As DNA, the CDR3 is TGTGCCAGCAGCACCCAAGGACGGGCTATCACTGAAGCTTTCTTT. Encoded protein: CASSTQGRAITEAFF.

The chain carries TRBV20-1 and TRBJ2-7; 8 bases line up with TRBD1. CDR3 length: 14 amino acids. Trimming cost V 6 bases and J 2 bases; bases outside gene matches: 9. In germline, CDR1 is DFQATT, CDR2 SNEGSKA (reference sequence). CDR3 region: CSATQTGVAYEQYF. The CDR3 bases are TGCAGTGCCACCCAGACAGGGGTCGCCTACGAGCAGTACTTC.

CDR3 amino acids: CASSLGTSTYEQYF. In DNA, the CDR3 is TGTGCCAGCAGCTTAGGTACTAGCACCTACGAGCAGTACTTC. The chain recombines TRBV7-8 with TRBJ2-7; TRBD2 might be the D (6 bases). The germline gives CDR1 SGHVS, CDR2 FQNEAQ. CDR3 length equals 14 residues. The germline V and J ends were trimmed by 1 base and 2 bases, with 9 bases remaining between them.

The rearrangement uses TRBV20-1 and TRBJ1-1; D is unresolved. The CDR3 totals 13 residues. Germline V lookup: CDR1 DFQATT, CDR2 SNEGSKA (reference sequence). Trimming cost V 7 bases and J 2 bases, with 14 bases left between them. This chain's CDR3 is CSDILGGNTEAFF. In DNA form, the CDR3 reads TGCAGTGACATACTGGGCGGTAACACTGAAGCTTTCTTT.

The rearrangement links TRBV7-3 to TRBJ2-2; 8 nucleotides line up with TRBD1. The ends lost 6 bases at V and 4 bases at J; junction bases unmatched: 16. Germline-derived CDR1 and CDR2 are SGHTA and FQGTGA. This CDR3 contains 18 residues. The CDR3 loop reads CASRLSSTGTGGTGELFF. The CDR3 coding sequence is TGTGCCAGCAGACTTAGCTCCACCGGGACAGGAGGCACCGGGGAGCTGTTTTTT.